This TCR beta chain emerged from a study of CD8 T cells in ankylosing spondylitis. Study-wide findings and caveats: According to the report, clones linked to the disease were significantly enriched in matched synovial fluid samples taken from ankylosing spondylitis patients. Some of these motif variants have turned up before, in reports on reactive arthritis synovial fluid and blood. There was a TCR beta motif, made of several highly homologous variants, that appeared characteristic of ankylosing spondylitis blood. Clones that were linked to disease were CD8+ and were relatively rare in peripheral blood.

By quantitative 5'-RACE with molecular barcodes, the TCR beta libraries were made. TCRdb passed the 5' RACE reads through MiXCR, listing each CDR3 protein once. The table includes some 400,000 distinct CDR3 sequences, 20% to 25% detected once. About this clonotype: Its antigen is unknown.

There are 14 residues in the CDR3. Unmatched junction bases numbered 7, after V lost 3 bases and J lost 7 bases. From germline, CDR1 is SQVTM and CDR2 ANQGSEA. The chain uses TRBV29-1 and TRBJ2-3, with 10 bases that match TRBD2. This TCR derives from a male donor with ankylosing spondylitis. Sequencing was carried out using blood, either unsorted or a sorted T cell fraction (not recorded which). CDR3 coding DNA: TGCAGCGTTGACGAGCGGGAGGGCCTAAATACGCAGTATTTT. Its translation: CSVDEREGLNTQYF.